The 21 T cell receptor beta chains below come from one sample, sequenced in a study of beta chain features in type 1 diabetes. The whole isolated RNA underwent reverse transcription, so sequencing captured expressed TCRB transcripts. Sequencing was performed with immunoSEQ multiplex PCR; in TCRdb, only in-frame clones are kept and a portion is missing. The top ten hold approximately 0.038% of the sample, which has fewer than 500,000 clones, about 15% seen once. Source material: naive CD4+ T cells from blood. These receptors all stem from a man younger than 45 in good health.

This clone was seen only a few times. This chain joins TRBV4-3 and TRBJ2-3; TRBD1 matches at 9 bases. The CDR3 is 16 amino acids. From germline, CDR1 is LGHNA and CDR2 YSLEER. V dropped 1 base and J dropped 2; count of bases not matched to a gene: 4. The CDR3 sequence is CASSQGGQGVTDTQYF. The CDR3 nucleotides are TGCGCCAGCAGCCAAGGGGGACAGGGAGTCACAGATACGCAGTATTTT.

This clone was recorded a few times. The rearrangement uses TRBV9 and TRBJ2-7, with D possibly being TRBD2 (6 bases). CDR1 is SGDLS, CDR2 YYNGEE, per germline. The CDR3 is made up of 15 amino acids. Deletions cut 0 bases from V and 2 bases from J, with 12 bases between. CDR3 bases: TGTGCCAGCAGCGTAGGGCTAGCGCTAACCTACGAGCAGTACTTC. Its translation: CASSVGLALTYEQYF.

Turning to this clone: The junction and the germline gene differ at one end; a read error may be behind it. The rearrangement links TRBV4-3 to TRBJ1-5; D unclear. Germline V gene lookup returns CDR1 LGHNA and CDR2 YSLEER. There are 13 residues in the CDR3. The CDR3 spells CASSQDSKQPQHF. As DNA, the CDR3 is TGCGCCAGCAGCCAAGATAGCAAACAGCCCCAGCATTTT.

The chain has TRBV11-2 and TRBJ2-7; 9 bases match TRBD2. The length of the CDR3 is 15 residues. CDR1 and CDR2 from the germline V gene are SGHAT and FQNNGV. Trimming took 1 base from V and 3 from J; bases not matched to a gene: 4. The CDR3 protein is CASSLGAGGIYEQYF. In nucleotides, the CDR3 is TGTGCCAGCAGCTTAGGAGCGGGGGGAATCTACGAGCAGTACTTC.

This clone was picked up a small number of times. V usage is TRBV20-1 and J usage is TRBJ1-2; the D is unclear. The V gene lost 5 bases and the J gene lost 7 bases, with 11 bases spanning the gap. Per germline, CDR1 DFQATT and CDR2 SNEGSKA (reference sequence). There are 11 residues in the CDR3. CDR3 sequence reads: CSASRLAGYTF. In nucleotides, the CDR3 is TGCAGTGCTTCTAGGTTGGCTGGCTACACCTTC.

The CDR3 DNA is TGCAGCGTTGGCGGTTCTATGGCAGATACGCAGTATTTT. Translating gives CSVGGSMADTQYF. The chain carries TRBV29-1 and TRBJ2-3; no clear D gene. V gave up 4 bases and J gave up 4 bases, with 12 bases separating them. Germline-derived CDR1 and CDR2 are SQVTM and ANQGSEA. The CDR3 consists of 13 residues.

Written as DNA, the CDR3 is TGTGCCATCAATAGAAATAGCGGGAGGACGAACAATGAGCAGTTCTTC. Translation: CAINRNSGRTNNEQFF. The chain joins TRBV10-3 to TRBJ2-1; TRBD2 agrees at 10 bases. CDR1 and CDR2 (germline): ENHRY, SYGVKD. The CDR3 is made up of 16 amino acids. After removal of 7 bases from V and 5 bases from J, the junction contained 11 bases not matched to a gene.

The J gene is TRBJ1-6, the V gene TRBV4-3; D may be TRBD1 (5 bases). CDR1 and CDR2 from the germline V gene are LGHNA and YSLEER. CDR3 length: 14 amino acids. Trimming shortened V by 0 bases and J by 7 bases, and 7 bases separated the two germline ends. DNA for the CDR3: TGCGCCAGCAGCCAAGATCACAGGAATTCACCCCTCCACTTT. This translates into CASSQDHRNSPLHF.

This clone was found a few times. V gene TRBV27 combines with J gene TRBJ2-4; D is unresolved. Germline CDR1 MNHEY, CDR2 SMNVEV (reference sequence). V was clipped by 2 bases and J by 0 bases, with 20 bases between them. CDR3 length: 19 residues. In DNA, the CDR3 is TGTGCCAGCAGTTTAGGAGTGCCAGGCCAAAGCCTAGCCAAAAACATTCAGTACTTC. As protein: CASSLGVPGQSLAKNIQYF.

This clone showed up just a few times. The chain carries TRBV14 and TRBJ1-2; D is unresolved. This CDR3 contains 12 residues. V lost 1 base and J lost 4, with 4 bases in between. In germline, CDR1 is SGHDN, CDR2 FVKESK. CDR3 in DNA: TGTGCCAGCAGCCAAGGTGGCTATGGCTACACCTTC. The encoded protein is CASSQGGYGYTF.

This clone has only a few counts. The gene calls are TRBV10-3 and TRBJ2-5; 13 nucleotides align to TRBD2. V lost 11 bases, J lost 4 bases, and 4 bases stayed unmatched. This CDR3 is 13 amino acids long. The V gene's germline CDR1 is ENHRY and CDR2 SYGVKD. The CDR3 DNA follows: TGTGCCTCAAGACTAGCGGGGGGAGAGACCCAGTACTTC. It translates to CASRLAGGETQYF.

This clone has just a few counts. This chain uses TRBV6-5 with TRBJ1-3; D remains ambiguous. Germline values: CDR1 MNHEY, CDR2 SVGAGI. The CDR3 covers 15 residues. Between the trimmed V and J ends, which lost 3 bases and 5 bases, there was a span of 14 bases. The CDR3 reads CASSYNSGLRNTIYF. As DNA, the CDR3 is TGTGCCAGCAGTTATAATTCAGGCTTGAGAAACACCATATATTTT.

The CDR3 DNA sequence: TGCGCCAGCACCGAGATCTTTGGGACAGGCATCTACGAGCAGTACTTC. Amino acid sequence: CASTEIFGTGIYEQYF. The rearrangement links TRBV5-1 to TRBJ2-7; 8 positions match TRBD1. The CDR3 totals 16 residues. V dropped 6 bases and J dropped 3; count of bases not matched to a gene: 14. Looked up from germline, CDR1 is SGHRS and CDR2 is YFSETQ. Full variable domain (rest looked up from reference TRBV5-1 and TRBJ2-7): KAGVTQTPRYLIKTRGQQVTLSCSPISGHRSVSWYQQTPGQGLQFLFEYFSETQRNKGNFPGRFSGRQFSNSRSEMNVSTLELGDSALYLCASTEIFGTGIYEQYFGPGTRLTVT.

The chain links TRBV9 to TRBJ2-5, with 8 bases lining up with TRBD1. CDR1 and CDR2 from the germline V gene are SGDLS and YYNGEE. Trimming cost V 3 bases and J 5 bases; bases outside gene matches: 6. CDR3 size: 14 residues. The CDR3 coding sequence is TGTGCCAGCAGCGAGACAGGGGTAAGGGAGACCCAGTACTTC. It translates to CASSETGVRETQYF.

The chain carries TRBV9 and TRBJ2-1; TRBD2 aligns across 10 bases. The CDR3 runs 15 residues. The trim removed 0 bases at V and 4 bases at J, leaving 1 base unmatched. Per the germline V gene, CDR1 is SGDLS and CDR2 is YYNGEE. The CDR3 coding sequence is TGTGCCAGCAGCGTAGTTAGCGGGGGGTACAATGAGCAGTTCTTC. Amino acid sequence: CASSVVSGGYNEQFF. Looking up the rest from reference TRBV9 and TRBJ2-1 gives the full variable domain: DSGVTQTPKHLITATGQRVTLRCSPRSGDLSVYWYQQSLDQGLQFLIQYYNGEERAKGNILERFSAQQFPDLHSELNLSSLELGDSALYFCASSVVSGGYNEQFFGPGTRLTVL.

The V call is TRBV7-8, the J call TRBJ2-7; 10 positions agree with TRBD1. Germline V gives CDR1 SGHVS, CDR2 FQNEAQ. The junction had 9 bases not matched to a gene; V was cut back by 5 bases and J by 2 bases. This CDR3 is built from 16 residues. This CDR3 reads CASSRTGQGIPYEQYF. The CDR3 DNA reads TGTGCCAGCAGCCGGACGGGACAGGGGATCCCCTACGAGCAGTACTTC.

Regarding this clone: One end of the junction does not line up with germline, which may come from a read error. The V gene is TRBV30, the J gene TRBJ2-3; TRBD1 matches at 8 bases. The CDR3 loop spans 12 amino acids. CDR1 is GTSNPN and CDR2 is SVGIG in the germline V gene (reference sequence). The CDR3 DNA sequence: TGTGCCTGGAGTTCCAGGTCGGGACAGGCGCGTTTT. Its translation is CAWSSRSGQARF.

The gene calls are TRBV15 and TRBJ2-1, with unresolved D. The CDR3 loop spans 14 amino acids. CDR1 is LNHNV and CDR2 is YYDKDF in the germline V gene (reference sequence). The ends were cut back, 0 bases at V and 5 bases at J, with 8 bases in the middle. CDR3 sequence: CATSRDMSDNEQFF. DNA for the CDR3: TGTGCCACCAGCAGAGATATGAGTGACAATGAGCAGTTCTTC.

This clone was counted only a few times. The chain has TRBV9 and TRBJ2-5, with D unclear. The CDR3 sequence is 14 residues long. V was clipped by 4 bases and J by 3 bases, with 13 bases between them. Germline-derived CDR1 and CDR2 are SGDLS and YYNGEE. Written as DNA, the CDR3 is TGTGCCAGCAGCCGTACGGGCCCCGAAGAGACCCAGTACTTC. Encoded protein: CASSRTGPEETQYF.

The table lists this clone with a few counts. V gene TRBV5-4 combines with J gene TRBJ2-2; 10 nucleotides line up with TRBD2. Germline V gene lookup returns CDR1 SGHNT and CDR2 YYREEE (reference sequence). Losses at the gene ends were 4 bases for V and 5 bases for J; bases not matched to a gene: 5. This CDR3 spans 15 amino acids. The CDR3 loop is CASSPVAGGTGELFF. CDR3 in DNA: TGTGCCAGCAGCCCGGTAGCGGGAGGTACCGGGGAGCTGTTTTTT.

The DNA of the CDR3 is TGCGCCAGCACCCTAACGGTGGCAGGGAACACAGATACGCAGTATTTT. Translating it yields CASTLTVAGNTDTQYF. V and J are TRBV4-3 and TRBJ2-3, with D perhaps matching TRBD1 (5 bases). Trimming pared 7 bases from V and 2 bases from J, leaving 19 bases between. The CDR3 length is 16 residues. CDR1 LGHNA and CDR2 YSLEER come from the germline V gene.